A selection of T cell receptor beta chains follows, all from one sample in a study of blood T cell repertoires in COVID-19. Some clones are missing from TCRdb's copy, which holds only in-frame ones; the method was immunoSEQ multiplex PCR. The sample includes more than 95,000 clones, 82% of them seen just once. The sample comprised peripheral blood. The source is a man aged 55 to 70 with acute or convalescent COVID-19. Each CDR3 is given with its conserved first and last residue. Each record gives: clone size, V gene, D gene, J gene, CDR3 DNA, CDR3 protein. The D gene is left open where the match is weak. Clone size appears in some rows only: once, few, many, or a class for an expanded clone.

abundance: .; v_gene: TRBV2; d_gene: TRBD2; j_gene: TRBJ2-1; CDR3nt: TGTGCCAGCAGTGATAGGTCTTGGGAGGGGTACAATGAGCAGTTCTTC; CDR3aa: CASSDRSWEGYNEQFF
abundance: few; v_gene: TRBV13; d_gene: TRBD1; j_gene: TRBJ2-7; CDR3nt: TGTGCCAGCAGCTTAACAGGGGCCTCCTACGAGCAGTACTTC; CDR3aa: CASSLTGASYEQYF
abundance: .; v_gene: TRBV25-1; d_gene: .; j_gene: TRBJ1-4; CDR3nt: TGTGCCAGCAGTAAGGGTCAGGGTCTTCAACTGTTTTTT; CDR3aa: CASSKGQGLQLFF
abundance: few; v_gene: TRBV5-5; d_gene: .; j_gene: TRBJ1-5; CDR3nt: TGTGCCAGCAGCTTGGTACAGGGTGATCAGCCCCAGCATTTT; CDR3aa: CASSLVQGDQPQHF
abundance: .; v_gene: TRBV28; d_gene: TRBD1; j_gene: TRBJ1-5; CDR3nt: TGTGCCAGCAGGATAGCCGGGACAGGCAATCAGCCCCAGCATTTT; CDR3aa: CASRIAGTGNQPQHF
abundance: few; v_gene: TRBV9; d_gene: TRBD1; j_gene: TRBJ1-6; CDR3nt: TGTGCCAGCACCACCGGGACAGGGTTAGGAGAGGTTTCACCCCTCCACTTT; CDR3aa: CASTTGTGLGEVSPLHF
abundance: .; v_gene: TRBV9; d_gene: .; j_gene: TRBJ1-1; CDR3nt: TGTGCCAGCAGCGTGTTAGACACTGAAGCTTTCTTT; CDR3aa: CASSVLDTEAFF
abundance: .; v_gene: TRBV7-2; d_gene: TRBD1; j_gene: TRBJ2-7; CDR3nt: TGTGCCAGCAGCCCCGAGCGGGCGGTCAGGGGGCGGTACGAGCAGTACTTC; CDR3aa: CASSPERAVRGRYEQYF
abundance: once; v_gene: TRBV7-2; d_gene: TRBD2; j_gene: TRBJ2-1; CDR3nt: TGTGCCAGCAGCCTAGGACTAGCGGGAGTTACAGATGAGCAGTTCTTC; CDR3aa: CASSLGLAGVTDEQFF
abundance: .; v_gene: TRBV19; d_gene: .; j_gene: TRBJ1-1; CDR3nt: TGTGCCAGTAGTTTACAGGGAGGGCGTGGGACTGAAGCTTTCTTT; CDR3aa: CASSLQGGRGTEAFF
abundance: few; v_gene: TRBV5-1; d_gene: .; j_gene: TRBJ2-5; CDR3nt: TGCGCCAGCAGCTTGGGCCAGGGCGAGACCCAGTACTTC; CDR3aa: CASSLGQGETQYF
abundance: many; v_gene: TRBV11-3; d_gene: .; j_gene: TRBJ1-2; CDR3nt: TGTGCCAGCAGCTTAGGGGCAGGCGATGGCTACACCTTC; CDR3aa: CASSLGAGDGYTF
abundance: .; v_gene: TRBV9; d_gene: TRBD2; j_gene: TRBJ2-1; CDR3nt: TGTGCCAGCAGCGTAGGGGGGGGCTCCTACAATGAGCAGTTCTTC; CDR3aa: CASSVGGGSYNEQFF
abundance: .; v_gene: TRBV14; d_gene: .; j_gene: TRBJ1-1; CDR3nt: TGTGCCAGCAGCCAATCGAGAGGGTCTGAAGCTTTCTTT; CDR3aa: CASSQSRGSEAFF
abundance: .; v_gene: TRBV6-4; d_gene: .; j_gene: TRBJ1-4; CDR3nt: TGTGCCAGCAGTGACGGTCAGGGTGAAAAACTGTTTTTT; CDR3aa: CASSDGQGEKLFF
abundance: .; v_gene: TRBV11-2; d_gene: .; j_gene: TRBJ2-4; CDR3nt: TGTGCCAGCAGCTCCCGACATATTCTCTCCAAAAACATTCAGTACTTC; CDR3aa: CASSSRHILSKNIQYF
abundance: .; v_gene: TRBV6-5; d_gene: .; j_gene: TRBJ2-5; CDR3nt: TGTGCCAGCAGCGCCCGGGGGAATTGGGAGACCCAGTACTTC; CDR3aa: CASSARGNWETQYF
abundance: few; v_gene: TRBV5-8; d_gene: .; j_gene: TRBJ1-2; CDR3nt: TGTGCCAGCAGCTTTAGGGGAAACTATGGCTACACCTTC; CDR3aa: CASSFRGNYGYTF
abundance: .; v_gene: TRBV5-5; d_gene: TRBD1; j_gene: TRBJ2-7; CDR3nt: TGTGCCAGCAGCTGGGCCCTCGTACAGGGGGCATCTGAGCAGTACTTC; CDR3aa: CASSWALVQGASEQYF
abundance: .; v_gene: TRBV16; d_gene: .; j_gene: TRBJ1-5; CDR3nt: TGTGCCAGCAGCCACCTGGGACAATATAGCAATCAGCCCCAGCATTTT; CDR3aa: CASSHLGQYSNQPQHF
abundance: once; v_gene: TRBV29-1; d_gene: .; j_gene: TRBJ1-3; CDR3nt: TGCAGCGTTGAAGTTATCCCCGGCAGGGTCGGAAACACCATATATTTT; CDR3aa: CSVEVIPGRVGNTIYF
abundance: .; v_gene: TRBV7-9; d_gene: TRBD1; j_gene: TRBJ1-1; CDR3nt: TGTGCCAGCAGCTTAGGGGGGACAGGGGCCGCGAACACTGAAGCTTTCTTT; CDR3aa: CASSLGGTGAANTEAFF
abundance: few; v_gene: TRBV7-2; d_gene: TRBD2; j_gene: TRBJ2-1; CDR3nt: TGTGCCAGCAGCCCCCTCGGGGGGTTTGCCTACAATGAGCAGTTCTTC; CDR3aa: CASSPLGGFAYNEQFF
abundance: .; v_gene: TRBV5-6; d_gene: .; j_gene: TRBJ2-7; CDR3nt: TGTGCCAGCAGATACGGGACACCCCGAACTCCCTCCTACGAGCAGTACTTC; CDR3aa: CASRYGTPRTPSYEQYF
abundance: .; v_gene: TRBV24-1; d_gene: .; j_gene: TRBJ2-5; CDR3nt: TGTGCCACCAGTGATTCGGACAGAGAGACCCAGTACTTC; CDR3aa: CATSDSDRETQYF
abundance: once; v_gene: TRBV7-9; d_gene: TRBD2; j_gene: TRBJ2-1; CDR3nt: TGTGCCAGCAGCTTAGCCCCTTCTAGCGGGTTCTACAATGAGCAGTTCTTC; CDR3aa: CASSLAPSSGFYNEQFF